Presented here are 31 T cell receptor beta chains from one specimen sequenced in a study of identical twins. Each CDR3 protein gets one entry after TCRdb re-called the 5' RACE reads with MiXCR. This sample has roughly 230,000 distinct CDR3 sequences, with roughly 8.7% found just once. In addition, the sample was reused for a study of yellow fever vaccine responses in identical twins.

The source material was CD8+ T cells sorted from blood. These receptors were taken from a woman aged 18 to 35 in good health.

The chain is built from TRBV6-4 and TRBJ2-6; no definite D call. Trimming removed 0 bases from V and 4 bases from J, with 10 bases in between. Per the germline V gene, CDR1 is MRHNA and CDR2 is SNTAGT. The CDR3 is 16 residues long. DNA for the CDR3: TGTGCCAGCAGTGACTCCGGCCCCGCCGGGGCCAACGTCCTGACTTTC. The encoded protein is CASSDSGPAGANVLTF.

CDR3 bases: TGCAGTGCTAGAGACCTAGCGCCCATGCCAGAGCAGTTCTTC. This encodes CSARDLAPMPEQFF. The chain joins TRBV20-1 to TRBJ2-1; TRBD2 is a possible D gene (6 bases). The germline V gene encodes CDR1 DFQATT and CDR2 SNEGSKA (reference sequence). This CDR3 region has 14 residues. Trimming removed 0 bases from V and 10 bases from J, with 16 bases in between.

This clonotype was seen more than once but under ten times. This chain connects TRBV6-2 or TRBV6-3 to TRBJ2-7; the match to TRBD2 covers 8 bases. Germline CDR1 is MNHEY and CDR2 is SVGEGT. The ends lost 7 bases at V and 3 bases at J; junction bases unmatched: 14. The CDR3 runs 16 residues. The CDR3 is CASTTYEPAGVYEQYF. DNA for the CDR3: TGTGCCAGCACTACCTACGAGCCAGCGGGGGTCTACGAGCAGTACTTC.

In this sample, this clonotype turned up many times. This chain uses TRBV6-5 with TRBJ1-6, with D possibly being TRBD1 (5 bases). The V gene's germline CDR1 is MNHEY and CDR2 SVGAGI. This CDR3 has 15 amino acids. Trimming took 0 bases from V and 8 from J, leaving 11 bases between them. CDR3 in DNA: TGTGCCAGCAGTTACTCGATTGGGGGAGATTCACCCCTCCACTTT. Protein product: CASSYSIGGDSPLHF.

This clonotype occurred a few times. The J gene is TRBJ2-7, the V gene TRBV7-9; a possible D gene is TRBD2 (5 bases). The ends were cut back, 4 bases at V and 4 bases at J, with 11 bases in the middle. CDR1 SEHNR and CDR2 FQNEAQ come from the germline V gene (reference sequence). This CDR3 contains 13 residues. The CDR3 reads CASSSGLKYEQYF. In DNA, the CDR3 is TGTGCCAGCAGCTCAGGACTGAAATACGAGCAGTACTTC.

This clonotype occurred many times. This sequence joins TRBV7-9 and TRBJ2-7, with 12 nucleotides matching TRBD2. The CDR3 consists of 16 residues. J gave up 5 bases and V 4 bases, and 9 bases lay outside the gene matches. CDR1 SEHNR and CDR2 FQNEAQ come from the germline V gene (reference sequence). The CDR3 reads CASSYARTSGTDEQYF. The CDR3, as DNA: TGTGCCAGCAGCTACGCAAGGACTAGCGGGACCGACGAGCAGTACTTC.

This clonotype came up a few times. V gene TRBV27 combines with J gene TRBJ2-1; 7 bases align to TRBD2. CDR1 is MNHEY and CDR2 is SMNVEV in the germline V gene (reference sequence). After removal of 3 bases from V and 2 bases from J, the junction contained 4 bases not matched to a gene. The CDR3 has 15 amino acids. The CDR3 DNA reads TGTGCCAGCAGTTTGCCGGGGGGACCCTACAATGAGCAGTTCTTC. Translation: CASSLPGGPYNEQFF.

The chain is built from TRBV14 and TRBJ2-1; 12 nucleotides align to TRBD2. This CDR3 is built from 15 residues. J lost 9 bases, V lost 1 base, and 4 bases had no gene match. Per the germline V gene, CDR1 is SGHDN and CDR2 is FVKESK. The DNA of the CDR3 is TGTGCCAGCAGCCAAGTCCTAGCGGGAGGGCGTGAGCAGTTCTTC. Translated, it gives CASSQVLAGGREQFF.

A few counts support this clonotype. A junction end diverges from the germline sequence, so it may reflect a read error. J is TRBJ2-7 and V is TRBV7-7, with TRBD1 matching 10 bases. The CDR3 covers 14 residues. Germline CDR1 is SSHAT and CDR2 is FNYEAQ (reference sequence). The CDR3 here is CASSLGTGVSEQYF. The CDR3 bases are TGTGCTAGCAGCTTAGGGACAGGGGTGAGCGAGCAGTACTTC.

This clonotype showed up just a few times. V usage is TRBV7-9 and J usage is TRBJ2-5; TRBD1 might be the D (6 bases). The germline V gene has CDR1 SEHNR and CDR2 FQNEAQ (reference sequence). The CDR3 sequence is 17 residues long. Trimming shortened V by 5 bases and J by 2 bases, and 21 bases separated the two germline ends. The CDR3 DNA sequence: TGTGCCAGCAGCGCACGCAAAAATCGGACAGTACAAGAGACCCAGTACTTC. Translation: CASSARKNRTVQETQYF.

This clonotype came up a few times. J is TRBJ2-3 and V is TRBV12-3 or TRBV12-4; a weak D match, TRBD2 (6 bases). There are 15 residues in the CDR3. Trimming left V 5 bases short and J 2 bases short, with 14 bases between. The CDR3 loop is CASSPFGGDTDTQYF. DNA of the CDR3: TGTGCCAGCAGTCCGTTTGGAGGGGACACAGATACGCAGTATTTT.

The J gene is TRBJ2-2, the V gene TRBV20-1; a weak D match, TRBD2 (6 bases). The CDR3 is made up of 15 amino acids. V lost 2 bases, J lost 4 bases, and 14 bases lay in between. CDR1 DFQATT and CDR2 SNEGSKA come from the germline V gene (reference sequence). As DNA, the CDR3 is TGCAGTGCTAGACAGGAGGGGACGAGCACCGGGGAGCTGTTTTTT. This sequence encodes CSARQEGTSTGELFF.

This clonotype appeared many times. The J gene is TRBJ2-3, the V gene TRBV15; TRBD2 agrees at 7 bases. This CDR3 contains 20 residues. V shed 0 bases, J shed 7 bases, and the junction held 22 bases outside the gene matches. Germline CDR1 reads LNHNV; CDR2 reads YYDKDF (reference sequence). The CDR3 spells CATSRDLGGGILSRKYTQYF. The CDR3 DNA reads TGTGCCACCAGCAGAGATCTGGGGGGGGGGATACTTTCTAGAAAGTATACGCAGTATTTT.

J is TRBJ2-2 and V is TRBV12-3 or TRBV12-4; D gene unclear. The CDR3 has 13 residues. Trimming left V 8 bases short and J 4 bases short, with 11 bases between. The CDR3 spells CASVPGATGELFF. The CDR3 DNA reads as TGTGCCAGCGTCCCGGGCGCCACCGGGGAGCTGTTTTTT.

This clonotype was found many times. The chain carries TRBV27 and TRBJ2-7; 7 bases line up with TRBD2. The CDR3 loop spans 14 amino acids. V dropped 5 bases and J dropped 3; count of bases not matched to a gene: 7. Germline V gives CDR1 MNHEY, CDR2 SMNVEV (reference sequence). The CDR3 region has the DNA TGTGCCAGCAGTCCGGAGACTAGCCTCTACGAGCAGTACTTC. It translates to CASSPETSLYEQYF.

This clonotype was observed many times. V is TRBV5-1 and J is TRBJ2-1; 11 bases map to TRBD2. The CDR3 totals 15 residues. The ends lost 4 bases at V and 5 bases at J; junction bases unmatched: 5. In germline, CDR1 is SGHRS, CDR2 YFSETQ. CDR3 nucleotide sequence: TGCGCCAGCAGCCGGGGACTAGCGGTCAACAATGAGCAGTTCTTC. It specifies CASSRGLAVNNEQFF.

This clonotype turned up a few times. This rearrangement joins TRBV7-6 to TRBJ2-1; 12 bases agree with TRBD2. The junction had 11 bases not matched to a gene; V was cut back by 2 bases and J by 6 bases. Germline-derived CDR1 and CDR2 are SGHVS and FNYEAQ. The CDR3 is made up of 18 amino acids. CDR3 sequence: CASSLFRASGGAFNEQFF. CDR3 nucleotides: TGTGCCAGCAGCTTATTTCGTGCTAGCGGGGGGGCCTTCAATGAGCAGTTCTTC. The entire variable domain, with the rest obtained from reference TRBV7-6 and TRBJ2-1, is as follows: GAGVSQSPRYKVTKRGQDVALRCDPISGHVSLYWYRQALGQGPEFLTYFNYEAQQDKSGLPNDRFSAERPEGSISTLTIQRTEQRDSAMYRCASSLFRASGGAFNEQFFGPGTRLTVL.

This clonotype was seen at least ten times. The chain employs TRBV27 and TRBJ1-1; D possibly corresponds to TRBD1 (6 bases). The CDR3 has 16 amino acids. V lost 5 bases to trimming and J lost 0 bases, with 16 bases between them. Looked up from germline, CDR1 is MNHEY and CDR2 is SMNVEV (reference sequence). For the CDR3, the DNA is TGTGCCAGCAGTCCTATACAGGGCAGCTTGAACACTGAAGCTTTCTTT. Protein sequence: CASSPIQGSLNTEAFF.

This CDR3 reads CSARPTVYGYTF. In DNA, the CDR3 is TGCAGTGCCAGACCGACAGTCTATGGCTACACCTTC. The chain recombines TRBV20-1 with TRBJ1-2; a weak D match, TRBD1 (5 bases). The CDR3 totals 12 residues. The germline V gene has CDR1 DFQATT and CDR2 SNEGSKA (reference sequence). V was clipped by 6 bases and J by 4 bases, with 12 bases between them.

This clonotype was detected a few times. The gene calls are TRBV6-5 and TRBJ2-1, with 12 bases fitting TRBD1. Trimming removed 0 bases from V and 8 bases from J; junction bases left unmatched: 11. The CDR3 is 18 amino acids. Per the germline V gene, CDR1 is MNHEY and CDR2 is SVGAGI. The CDR3 reads CASSYSIPGTGGRDEQFF. The DNA for the CDR3 is TGTGCCAGCAGTTACTCGATTCCCGGGACAGGGGGCAGGGATGAGCAGTTCTTC.

This clonotype was detected a few times. This chain links TRBV4-1 with TRBJ2-5; 7 nucleotides align to TRBD1. The V segment lost 2 bases and the J segment 5 bases; nucleotides outside the gene matches: 8. The CDR3 contains 15 residues. CDR1 MGHRA and CDR2 YSYEKL come from the germline V gene. The CDR3 spells CASSQLPGQHETQYF. CDR3 coding DNA: TGCGCCAGCAGCCAACTACCGGGACAGCATGAGACCCAGTACTTC.

A remark on this clonotype: A much larger clone lies one base from this, so it may be a read error. The chain links TRBV15 to TRBJ2-7; TRBD2 matches at 10 bases. Germline loops: CDR1 LNHNV, CDR2 YYDKDF (reference sequence). This CDR3 spans 13 amino acids. The CDR3 here is CATSPSGGYELYF. The DNA of the CDR3 is TGTGCCACCAGCCCTAGCGGGGGCTACGAGCTGTACTTC.

The rearrangement links TRBV27 to TRBJ1-2; 8 bases are a match to TRBD1. Germline V CDR1 and CDR2: MNHEY, SMNVEV (reference sequence). CDR3 length equals 14 residues. With V trimmed by 7 bases and J by 6 bases, 10 bases remained unmatched. CDR3 DNA: TGTGCCAGCACCGCCGGGACAGGAGTCCATGGCTACACCTTC. Protein product: CASTAGTGVHGYTF.

The table lists this clonotype with a few counts. The chain is built from TRBV28 and TRBJ2-1; 9 bases are a match to TRBD1. The germline gives CDR1 MDHEN, CDR2 SYDVKM. This CDR3 is 15 amino acids long. V gave up 9 bases and J gave up 0 bases; unmatched junction bases: 6. CDR3 amino acids: CASYRGPSSYNEQFF. CDR3 nucleotides: TGTGCCAGTTACAGGGGGCCCAGCTCCTACAATGAGCAGTTCTTC.

This clonotype has ten or more counts. At one end, the junction sequence differs from germline, possibly due to a read error. V gene TRBV7-7 combines with J gene TRBJ2-1; 9 bases match TRBD1. The CDR3 extends over 14 amino acids. Germline V gene lookup returns CDR1 SSHAT and CDR2 FNYEAQ (reference sequence). The DNA for the CDR3 is TGTGCTAGCAGCTTAGGGACAGGGTTGGATGAGCAGTTCTTC. Protein sequence: CASSLGTGLDEQFF. The full variable domain, its missing parts supplied by reference TRBV7-7 and TRBJ2-1, is GAGVSQSPRYKVTKRGQDVTLRCDPISSHATLYWYQQALGQGPEFLTYFNYEAQPDKSGLPSDRFSAERPEGSISTLTIQRTEQRDSAMYRCASSLGTGLDEQFFGPGTRLTVL.

The rearrangement joins TRBV10-3 to TRBJ2-7; D perhaps matches TRBD1 (5 bases). The CDR3 sequence is 12 residues long. The germline CDR1 and CDR2 sequences are ENHRY and SYGVKD. Trimming took off 10 bases at V and 2 bases at J, with 12 bases between the two ends. CDR3 residues: CATSDRTYEQYF. In DNA, the CDR3 is TGTGCCACTTCAGACAGAACCTACGAGCAGTACTTC.

This chain uses TRBV7-9 with TRBJ2-7; 16 nucleotides agree with TRBD2. Trimming removed 6 bases from V and 2 bases from J; junction bases left unmatched: 4. Looked up from germline, CDR1 is SEHNR and CDR2 is FQNEAQ (reference sequence). CDR3 length equals 16 residues. CDR3 in DNA: TGTGCCAGCAGGGGACTAGCGGGAGGGGATCCCTACGAGCAGTACTTC. Its protein is CASRGLAGGDPYEQYF.

This clonotype was seen repeatedly, ten times or more. The chain recombines TRBV29-1 with TRBJ2-7; D is perhaps TRBD2 (5 bases). Trimming shortened V by 7 bases and J by 1 base, and 14 bases separated the two germline ends. The CDR3 covers 13 residues. Germline CDR1 and CDR2: SQVTM and ANQGSEA. CDR3: CSAEAPGSYEQYF. CDR3 DNA: TGCAGCGCCGAAGCGCCGGGATCCTACGAGCAGTACTTC.

This clonotype has just a few counts. The rearrangement joins TRBV12-5 to TRBJ2-1, with TRBD1 identical over 12 bases. Trimming cost V 10 bases and J 8 bases; bases outside gene matches: 6. The CDR3 spans 13 residues. Germline assignment: CDR1 LGHNT and CDR2 FRNRAP. The CDR3 DNA reads as TGTGCTAAAGGGGGACAGGGGGCAGATGAGCAGTTCTTC. Residues: CAKGGQGADEQFF.

This clonotype was recorded at least ten times. The chain employs TRBV29-1 and TRBJ2-5; D ambiguous. The CDR3 length is 10 residues. Between the trimmed V and J ends, which lost 3 bases and 4 bases, there was a span of 3 bases. From germline, CDR1 is SQVTM and CDR2 ANQGSEA. The CDR3 loop is CSVELETQYF. CDR3 coding DNA: TGCAGCGTTGAGTTAGAGACCCAGTACTTC.

The chain links TRBV29-1 to TRBJ1-1; no definite D call. The length of the CDR3 is 11 residues. Looked up from germline, CDR1 is SQVTM and CDR2 is ANQGSEA. The V end lost 7 bases, the J end lost 5 bases, and 11 bases lay between the germline ends. CDR3 loop: CSADVGTEAFF. CDR3 coding DNA: TGCAGCGCAGACGTTGGGACTGAAGCTTTCTTT. Combining the CDR3 with reference TRBV29-1 and TRBJ1-1 gives the whole variable domain SAVISQKPSRDICQRGTSLTIQCQVDSQVTMMFWYRQQPGQSLTLIATANQGSEATYESGFVIDKFPISRPNLTFSTLTVSNMSPEDSSIYLCSADVGTEAFFGQGTRLTVV.